The 24 T cell receptor beta chains below come from one sample, sequenced in a study of cytomegalovirus exposure and HLA in healthy donors. Clones were sequenced by immunoSEQ multiplex PCR, and TCRdb holds only the in-frame ones, with some missing. The table lists 200,000 to 250,000 clones, around 86% of them singletons. Material: PBMCs. All receptors come from a young woman in good health and CMV-seropositive.

V is TRBV5-5 and J is TRBJ1-5; TRBD1 aligns across 10 bases. This CDR3 spans 17 amino acids. CDR1 and CDR2 (germline): SGHKS, YYEKEE (reference sequence). V lost 4 bases and J lost 0; bases outside the gene matches: 7. The CDR3 DNA reads as TGTGCCAGCAGCCCTCGACAGGGGGCGGATAGCAATCAGCCCCAGCATTTT. This gives the protein CASSPRQGADSNQPQHF.

This clone was found a few times. The chain joins TRBV6-5 to TRBJ1-2; D is unclear. The V and J ends lost 0 bases and 4 bases respectively, with 12 bases between them. Germline-derived CDR1 and CDR2 are MNHEY and SVGAGI. This CDR3 region has 15 residues. In nucleotides, the CDR3 is TGTGCCAGCAGTTACTCGGCACAGAATAGCTATGGCTACACCTTC. Amino acid sequence: CASSYSAQNSYGYTF.

The chain joins TRBV19 to TRBJ1-2; maybe TRBD1 (6 bases). Trimming took off 3 bases at V and 0 bases at J, with 17 bases between the two ends. Per the germline V gene, CDR1 is LNHDA and CDR2 is SQIVND (reference sequence). The CDR3 spans 17 residues. The CDR3 reads CASSITRGTGSNYGYTF. Here the CDR3 DNA reads TGTGCCAGTAGTATTACCAGGGGCACCGGATCTAACTATGGCTACACCTTC.

This chain uses TRBV19 with TRBJ2-1; 10 positions match TRBD2. Germline-derived CDR1 and CDR2 are LNHDA and SQIVND (reference sequence). The V and J ends lost 3 bases and 8 bases, in that order; junction bases with no gene match: 7. The CDR3 totals 15 residues. CDR3 in amino acids: CASSIPPSGSDEQFF. The CDR3 bases are TGTGCCAGTAGTATTCCGCCTAGCGGGAGTGATGAGCAGTTCTTC.

This clone has only a few counts. J is TRBJ1-5 and V is TRBV5-1; 8 bases map to TRBD1. Germline-derived CDR1 and CDR2 are SGHRS and YFSETQ. V shed 4 bases and J 2 bases; nucleotides not matched to a gene: 5. The CDR3 length is 15 residues. CDR3 sequence: CASSPLGQGNQPQHF. The DNA of the CDR3 is TGCGCCAGCAGCCCCTTGGGACAGGGCAATCAGCCCCAGCATTTT.

The chain carries TRBV30 and TRBJ2-6; 7 bases align to TRBD2. From germline, CDR1 is GTSNPN and CDR2 SVGIG (reference sequence). V lost 4 bases and J lost 3; bases outside the gene matches: 3. The CDR3 covers 14 residues. CDR3 sequence (DNA): TGTGCCTGGAAGAGGGAGGGTGGGGCCAACGTCCTGACTTTC. Translated: CAWKREGGANVLTF.

Here the CDR3 reads CASRPDRGPDNEQFF. In DNA, the CDR3 is TGTGCCAGCCGACCCGACAGGGGGCCTGACAATGAGCAGTTCTTC. The chain has TRBV18 and TRBJ2-1, with TRBD1 matching over 10 bases. V lost 8 bases, J lost 5 bases, and 9 bases stayed unmatched. Germline CDR1 reads KGHSH; CDR2 reads LQKENI. The CDR3 consists of 15 residues.

This clone was observed a single time. The rearrangement links TRBV4-1 to TRBJ1-1, with 7 nucleotides matching TRBD1. V shed 2 bases, J shed 0 bases, and the junction held 6 bases outside the gene matches. The length of the CDR3 is 16 residues. Germline CDR1 and CDR2: MGHRA and YSYEKL. The CDR3 DNA follows: TGCGCCAGCAGCCAACCACAGGGGCAAATGAACACTGAAGCTTTCTTT. It encodes CASSQPQGQMNTEAFF.

V and J are TRBV7-2 and TRBJ2-3, with unresolved D. The CDR3 loop spans 16 amino acids. Between the trimmed V and J ends, which lost 3 bases and 2 bases, there was a span of 15 bases. Germline lookup yields CDR1 SGHTA and CDR2 FQGNSA. For the CDR3, the DNA is TGTGCCAGCAGCTTTGTCGTAGCCTACCTCACAGATACGCAGTATTTT. Translating it yields CASSFVVAYLTDTQYF. Using reference TRBV7-2 and TRBJ2-3 for the parts outside the CDR3, the full variable domain is GAGVSQSPSNKVTEKGKDVELRCDPISGHTALYWYRQSLGQGLEFLIYFQGNSAPDKSGLPSDRFSAERTGGSVSTLTIQRTQQEDSAVYLCASSFVVAYLTDTQYFGPGTRLTVL.

J is TRBJ1-2 and V is TRBV28; D is uncertain. Between the trimmed V and J ends, which lost 3 bases and 4 bases, there was a span of 12 bases. Germline CDR1 is MDHEN and CDR2 is SYDVKM. The CDR3 is 14 residues long. DNA of the CDR3: TGTGCCAGCAGTTTTGGAGGGCTGGGCTATGGCTACACCTTC. Its protein is CASSFGGLGYGYTF.

V is TRBV19 and J is TRBJ2-1, with 9 bases matching TRBD2. Germline V gene sequence: CDR1 LNHDA, CDR2 SQIVND (reference sequence). This CDR3 comprises 15 residues. V shed 3 bases, J shed 8 bases, and the junction held 8 bases outside the gene matches. The CDR3 region is CASSMWAGGPDEQFF. The CDR3 region has the DNA TGTGCCAGTAGTATGTGGGCGGGAGGGCCGGATGAGCAGTTCTTC.

This chain uses TRBV25-1 with TRBJ1-3; D might be TRBD1 (5 bases). V gave up 7 bases and J gave up 0 bases, with 10 bases separating them. CDR1 and CDR2 (germline): MGHDK, SYGVNS. The CDR3 runs 14 residues. The CDR3 sequence is CASTLGGSGNTIYF. The CDR3 DNA is TGTGCCAGCACTCTCGGGGGCTCTGGAAACACCATATATTTT.

This clone came up once. The V and J genes are TRBV7-9 and TRBJ1-3; D unclear. The germline V and J ends were trimmed by 5 bases and 6 bases, with 8 bases remaining between them. Germline loops: CDR1 SEHNR, CDR2 FQNEAQ (reference sequence). The CDR3 contains 12 residues. The CDR3, as DNA: TGTGCCAGCAGCCATAGACAAAACACCATATATTTT. Encoded protein: CASSHRQNTIYF. Full variable domain (outside the CDR3, taken from reference TRBV7-9 and TRBJ1-3): DTGVSQNPRHKITKRGQNVTFRCDPISEHNRLYWYRQTLGQGPEFLTYFQNEAQLEKSRLLSDRFSAERPKGSFSTLEIQRTEQGDSAMYLCASSHRQNTIYFGEGSWLTVV.

The chain is built from TRBV11-3 and TRBJ2-2; weak D call: TRBD1 (5 bases). Trimming left V 1 base short and J 1 base short, with 10 bases between. The germline CDR1 and CDR2 sequences are SGHNT and YENEEA. The CDR3 length is 16 residues. The CDR3 DNA reads TGTGCCAGCAGCTTAGGGTCAGGGATGAACACCGGGGAGCTGTTTTTT. Translating it yields CASSLGSGMNTGELFF.

The J gene is TRBJ2-1, the V gene TRBV9; 9 nucleotides match TRBD2. CDR1 is SGDLS and CDR2 is YYNGEE in the germline V gene. The CDR3 contains 18 residues. V shed 0 bases and J 9 bases; nucleotides not matched to a gene: 16. CDR3 coding DNA: TGTGCCAGCAGCGTAGAGGTCCCGGAGGTAGCGGGAGTGGGTGAGCAGTTCTTC. This sequence encodes CASSVEVPEVAGVGEQFF.

The V and J genes are TRBV5-1 and TRBJ2-1; 13 bases match TRBD2. With 0 bases clipped from V and 3 bases from J, the junction kept 0 bases outside the gene matches. The germline V gene encodes CDR1 SGHRS and CDR2 YFSETQ. This CDR3 region has 16 residues. The CDR3 bases are TGCGCCAGCAGCTTGGGACTAGCGGGAGGCTACAATGAGCAGTTCTTC. Translating it yields CASSLGLAGGYNEQFF.

The chain carries TRBV10-3 and TRBJ1-1; D remains ambiguous. CDR3 length equals 14 residues. The ends were cut back, 4 bases at V and 0 bases at J, with 9 bases in the middle. CDR1 is ENHRY, CDR2 SYGVKD, per germline. CDR3 in DNA: TGTGCCATCAGTGGATCAGGAATGAACACTGAAGCTTTCTTT. This codes for CAISGSGMNTEAFF.

The rearrangement links TRBV9 to TRBJ2-1, with 7 positions matching TRBD2. CDR3 size: 17 residues. The ends lost 3 bases at V and 2 bases at J; junction bases unmatched: 11. Germline CDR1 SGDLS, CDR2 YYNGEE. CDR3 sequence reads: CASSASPLAVPYNEQFF. The CDR3 coding sequence is TGTGCCAGCAGCGCGTCCCCCCTAGCGGTCCCCTACAATGAGCAGTTCTTC.

V is TRBV4-1 and J is TRBJ1-3; D is unresolved. This CDR3 has 13 residues. Germline V gives CDR1 MGHRA, CDR2 YSYEKL. Trimming cost V 0 bases and J 5 bases, with 5 bases left between them. The CDR3 is CASSQEERNTIYF. CDR3 nucleotides: TGCGCCAGCAGCCAAGAGGAGAGAAACACCATATATTTT.

The chain employs TRBV5-1 and TRBJ2-7; TRBD1 aligns across 7 bases. The CDR3 length is 15 residues. Germline V gives CDR1 SGHRS, CDR2 YFSETQ. V lost 5 bases to trimming and J lost 2 bases; unmatched junction nucleotides: 10. This chain's CDR3 is CASRYDRVSPYEQYF. The CDR3 DNA follows: TGCGCCAGCAGGTACGACAGGGTCTCTCCCTACGAGCAGTACTTC. Combining the CDR3 with reference TRBV5-1 and TRBJ2-7 gives the whole variable domain KAGVTQTPRYLIKTRGQQVTLSCSPISGHRSVSWYQQTPGQGLQFLFEYFSETQRNKGNFPGRFSGRQFSNSRSEMNVSTLELGDSALYLCASRYDRVSPYEQYFGPGTRLTVT.

This clone was detected only a few times. The chain couples TRBV5-4 to TRBJ2-3; D perhaps matches TRBD2 (6 bases). The CDR3 length is 15 residues. Germline loops: CDR1 SGHNT, CDR2 YYREEE (reference sequence). The V end was cut by 2 bases, the J end by 0 bases, with 10 bases between. The CDR3 loop is CASSFGRGSTDTQYF. The CDR3 DNA sequence: TGTGCCAGCAGCTTTGGGCGGGGAAGCACAGATACGCAGTATTTT.

The chain couples TRBV5-6 to TRBJ1-5, with D perhaps matching TRBD1 (5 bases). The germline V gene encodes CDR1 SGHDT and CDR2 YYEEEE. CDR3 size: 17 residues. V gave up 0 bases and J gave up 5 bases, with 18 bases separating them. CDR3: CASSLGGTGRADQPQHF. In DNA, the CDR3 is TGTGCCAGCAGCTTGGGGGGGACGGGGAGGGCCGATCAGCCCCAGCATTTT.

This clone has just one count. The chain combines TRBV28 with TRBJ1-4; 8 positions agree with TRBD1. Looked up from germline, CDR1 is MDHEN and CDR2 is SYDVKM. This CDR3 is 15 amino acids long. The V segment lost 6 bases and the J segment 6 bases; nucleotides outside the gene matches: 9. CDR3 loop: CASSPQQGAYEKLFF. In DNA form, the CDR3 reads TGTGCCAGCAGCCCTCAGCAGGGGGCATATGAAAAACTGTTTTTT.

This clone was detected once. The rearrangement joins TRBV2 to TRBJ2-7, with D perhaps matching TRBD2 (7 bases). The CDR3 sequence is 14 residues long. CDR1 and CDR2 (germline): SNHLY, FYNNEI. Trimming removed 2 bases at V and 3 bases at J, with 11 bases between. CDR3 in DNA: TGTGCCAGCAGTGAAAGGGAGGGGGTCTACGAGCAGTACTTC. As protein: CASSEREGVYEQYF.